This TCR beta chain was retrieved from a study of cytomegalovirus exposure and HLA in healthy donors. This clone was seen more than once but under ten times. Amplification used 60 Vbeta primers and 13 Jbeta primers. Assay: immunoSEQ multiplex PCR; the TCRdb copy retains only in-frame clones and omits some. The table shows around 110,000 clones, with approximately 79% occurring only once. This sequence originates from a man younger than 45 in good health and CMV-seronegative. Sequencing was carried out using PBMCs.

The CDR3 DNA follows: TGTGCCAGCAGGTTAGGGGGCGACTATGGCTACACCTTC. Protein product: CASRLGGDYGYTF. The V gene is TRBV6-1, the J gene TRBJ1-2; TRBD1 matches at 7 bases. Germline V gene data show CDR1 as MNHNS and CDR2 as SASEGT. Trimming removed 6 bases from V and 3 bases from J; junction bases left unmatched: 4. This CDR3 is 13 amino acids long.